The rows below give T cell receptor beta chains drawn from one sample of a study of CD8 T cells in ankylosing spondylitis. TCRdb processed the 5' RACE reads anew with MiXCR; each CDR3 protein has one entry. The table records some 800,000 distinct CDR3 sequences, 12% of them present only once. Sequenced material: blood, either unsorted or a sorted T cell fraction (not recorded which). These receptors all come from a male donor with ankylosing spondylitis. Each CDR3 is given with its conserved first and last residue. The D gene is left open where the match is weak. Clone size is shown for a subset of rows, as once, few, many or a class of expanded clone.

>TRBD1|TRBJ2-7|many|TRBV12-3/TRBV12-4|14
CASSSTGGKNEQYF
TGTGCCAGCAGTTCCACAGGGGGCAAGAACGAGCAGTACTTC
>TRBD2|TRBJ2-3|few|TRBV7-2|15
CASRETSGYTDTQYF
TGTGCCAGCAGGGAGACTAGCGGGTACACAGATACGCAGTATTTT
>.|TRBJ1-1|.|TRBV20-1|13
CSAQRDLGTEAFF
TGCAGTGCACAGCGGGACCTGGGCACTGAAGCTTTCTTT
>.|TRBJ1-1|few|TRBV5-1|16
CASSKARGPMNTEAFF
TGCGCCAGCAGCAAAGCGCGGGGCCCCATGAACACTGAAGCTTTCTTT
>TRBD1|TRBJ2-7|many|TRBV29-1|14
CSVERDRGVGEQYF
TGCAGCGTTGAAAGAGACAGGGGGGTTGGTGAGCAGTACTTC
>TRBD2|TRBJ2-1|many|TRBV9|14
CASSVEGTTNEQFF
TGTGCCAGCAGCGTAGAGGGGACTACCAATGAGCAGTTCTTC
>TRBD2|TRBJ2-7|.|TRBV7-2|14
CASSLSGGIGEQYF
TGTGCCAGCAGCCTCTCCGGGGGGATCGGCGAGCAGTACTTC
>.|TRBJ2-3|few|TRBV20-1|13
CSARDEKTDTQYF
TGCAGTGCTAGAGATGAAAAGACAGATACGCAGTATTTT
>TRBD1|TRBJ1-6|few|TRBV6-1|15
CASSADRVLYSPLHF
TGTGCCAGCAGTGCCGACAGGGTTTTGTATTCACCCCTCCACTTT
>.|TRBJ1-4|few|TRBV18|13
CASSRGLGEKLFF
TGTGCCAGCTCACGGGGGCTCGGTGAAAAACTGTTTTTT
>.|TRBJ2-7|.|TRBV5-1|13
CASSFLTSDEQYF
TGCGCCAGCAGCTTTCTGACTAGTGACGAGCAGTACTTC
>TRBD1|TRBJ2-3|few|TRBV29-1|16
CSVDSGTVLGTDTQYF
TGCAGCGTTGATTCTGGGACAGTCTTGGGGACAGATACGCAGTATTTT
>.|TRBJ1-1|once|TRBV29-1|13
CSVAGLMNAEAFF
TGCAGCGTCGCGGGGTTAATGAACGCTGAAGCTTTCTTT
>TRBD1|TRBJ1-1|.|TRBV20-1|14
CSARAGGGNAEAFF
TGCAGTGCTAGGGCAGGGGGCGGAAACGCTGAAGCTTTCTTT
>.|TRBJ1-1|.|TRBV6-1|14
CASSEFGGLAEAFF
TGTGCCAGCAGTGAGTTCGGGGGGTTGGCTGAAGCTTTCTTT
>.|TRBJ1-1|.|TRBV5-1|15
CASRPTSLMNTEAFF
TGCGCCAGCAGACCAACAAGCCTCATGAACACTGAAGCTTTCTTT
>.|TRBJ1-1|many|TRBV29-1|13
CSVANRVTPEAFF
TGCAGCGTCGCAAACAGGGTGACCCCTGAAGCTTTCTTT
>.|TRBJ2-7|.|TRBV2|14
CASSGLADSYEQYF
TGTGCCAGCAGCGGGCTAGCAGATAGCTACGAGCAGTACTTC
>.|TRBJ2-1|many|TRBV14|15
CASSRGVAAYNEQFF
TGTGCCAGCAGCCGGGGAGTGGCAGCGTACAATGAGCAGTTCTTC
>TRBD2|TRBJ2-1|many|TRBV11-2|14
CASVLAGVRNEQFF
TGTGCCAGCGTTCTAGCGGGAGTGCGGAATGAGCAGTTCTTC
>.|TRBJ1-5|.|TRBV6-5|14
CASSYESGDQPQHF
TGTGCCAGCAGTTACGAGTCGGGAGATCAGCCCCAGCATTTT
>.|TRBJ1-1|.|TRBV7-9|15
CASTLPGGKNTEAFF
TGTGCCAGCACCCTCCCGGGGGGGAAAAACACTGAAGCTTTCTTT
>.|TRBJ2-3|few|TRBV9|15
CASSPSQLSTDTQYF
TGTGCCAGCAGCCCTTCCCAGCTTAGCACAGATACGCAGTATTTT
>.|TRBJ1-1|.|TRBV10-3|13
CAISQGESTEAFF
TGTGCCATCAGCCAGGGCGAGAGCACTGAAGCTTTCTTT
>.|TRBJ2-3|many|TRBV4-3|15
CASSPRGGRTDTQYF
TGCGCCAGCAGCCCCCGTGGGGGGCGCACAGATACGCAGTATTTT
>TRBD1|TRBJ1-2|.|TRBV6-1|14
CASRITGGRGGYTF
TGTGCCAGCAGGATCACAGGGGGAAGGGGCGGCTACACCTTC
>.|TRBJ2-7|few|TRBV6-1|14
CASSMGGRGYEQYF
TGTGCCAGCAGTATGGGGGGGCGAGGGTACGAGCAGTACTTC
>.|TRBJ1-4|many|TRBV27|15
CASSPGDISRGKLFF
TGTGCCAGCAGTCCTGGGGACATCTCACGGGGAAAACTGTTTTTT